The rows below give T cell receptor beta chains drawn from one sample of a study of T cells in Graves' hyperthyroidism and ophthalmopathy. TCRdb reanalysed the multiplex PCR reads using MiXCR and keeps one entry per CDR3 protein. The table lists some 440,000 distinct CDR3 sequences, more than 15% of them singletons. Sequenced input: blood. The receptors were gathered from a woman aged 18-30 years with Graves' hyperthyroidism. The CDR3 runs from the conserved cysteine through the conserved F or W. A D gene is named only where the DNA matches it firmly. Size values are once, few and many counts, or a class for expanded clones, and some rows have none.

many	-	TRBV6-1	TRBJ2-2	CASSFVYSGELFF	TGTGCCAGCAGTTTTGTTTACTCCGGGGAGCTGTTTTTT
-	-	TRBV29-1	TRBJ2-3	CSSAAGTAMADTQYF	TGCAGCAGTGCCGCCGGGACGGCTATGGCAGATACGCAGTATTTT
-	-	TRBV27	TRBJ2-5	CASSPTVGGETQYF	TGTGCCAGCAGTCCCACGGTGGGGGGAGAGACCCAGTACTTC
few	-	TRBV6-1	TRBJ2-7	CASTLGTYEQYF	TGTGCCAGCACCCTAGGAACTTACGAGCAGTACTTC
-	TRBD2	TRBV7-8	TRBJ2-5	CASSLGRVAGGPYSYF	TGTGCCAGCAGCTTAGGTCGGGTAGCGGGAGGGCCCTACTCGTACTTC
-	-	TRBV7-3	TRBJ2-1	CASSLSGTFSLYNEQFF	TGTGCCAGCAGCTTATCCGGGACCTTCTCCTTATACAATGAGCAGTTCTTC
-	-	TRBV20-1	TRBJ1-1	CSVGASWDEAFF	TGCAGTGTAGGAGCCTCCTGGGACGAAGCTTTCTTT
-	TRBD1	TRBV5-5	TRBJ1-2	CASSWDRLNYGYTF	TGTGCCAGCAGCTGGGACAGGCTAAACTATGGCTACACCTTC
many	-	TRBV27	TRBJ2-2	CASSFGGLTGELFF	TGTGCCAGCAGTTTTGGCGGACTAACCGGGGAGCTGTTTTTT
-	-	TRBV13	TRBJ2-2	CASRQREWDTGELFF	TGTGCCAGCCGCCAACGGGAGTGGGACACCGGGGAGCTGTTTTTT
-	-	TRBV19	TRBJ1-5	CASRSEGMEPQHF	TGTGCCAGCAGATCGGAGGGTATGGAGCCCCAGCATTTT
few	-	TRBV29-1	TRBJ1-2	CSVEDFSRYGYTF	TGCAGCGTTGAAGATTTCAGCCGCTATGGCTACACCTTC
many	-	TRBV28	TRBJ2-3	CASSFRGDTQYF	TGTGCCAGCAGTTTTCGCGGGGATACGCAGTATTTT
many	-	TRBV20-1	TRBJ1-1	CSARVQFDSEAFF	TGCAGTGCTAGAGTCCAATTTGATTCTGAAGCTTTCTTT
few	-	TRBV6-2/TRBV6-3	TRBJ1-4	CASSYPLWGAHGEKLFF	TGTGCCAGCAGTTACCCCCTATGGGGGGCGCACGGTGAAAAACTGTTTTTT
many	TRBD1	TRBV6-1	TRBJ1-3	CASSWTSGQGGGNTIYF	TGTGCCAGCAGCTGGACCTCCGGACAGGGTGGTGGAAACACCATATATTTT
many	TRBD2	TRBV12-3/TRBV12-4	TRBJ2-7	CASSLAGGEQYF	TGTGCCAGCAGTCTGGCGGGGGGCGAGCAGTACTTC
few	-	TRBV14	TRBJ1-3	CASSQDSTSGNTIYF	TGTGCCAGCAGCCAAGATTCAACCTCTGGAAACACCATATATTTT
few	-	TRBV19	TRBJ2-1	CASSIRGRGSIYANEQFF	TGTGCCAGTAGTATACGGGGTCGAGGGAGCATCTATGCCAATGAGCAGTTCTTC
-	-	TRBV11-2	TRBJ1-5	CASSLEEPIRASNQPQHF	TGTGCCAGCAGCTTAGAGGAGCCCATTCGGGCGAGCAATCAGCCCCAGCATTTT
many	-	TRBV20-1	TRBJ2-5	CSSGRGETQYF	TGCAGTTCTGGACGAGGGGAGACCCAGTACTTC
-	TRBD2	TRBV5-1	TRBJ2-1	CASSLGAGGPNEQFF	TGCGCCAGCAGCTTGGGAGCGGGAGGGCCAAATGAGCAGTTCTTC
few	TRBD1	TRBV7-8	TRBJ1-4	CASSSRTGTWEKLFF	TGTGCCAGCAGCTCGAGGACAGGGACTTGGGAAAAACTGTTTTTT
many	TRBD2	TRBV6-1	TRBJ2-2	CASSPSLPSGATGELFF	TGTGCCAGCAGTCCTAGTCTCCCTAGCGGGGCAACCGGGGAGCTGTTTTTT
many	TRBD2	TRBV7-8	TRBJ2-3	CASSLRTSGSNLNTQYF	TGTGCCAGCAGCTTACGTACTAGCGGGAGTAATCTGAATACGCAGTATTTT
-	TRBD2	TRBV7-2	TRBJ2-1	CASSTPSGGGREWSYNEQFF	TGTGCCAGCAGTACCCCTAGCGGGGGGGGACGGGAGTGGTCCTACAATGAGCAGTTCTTC
many	-	TRBV20-1	TRBJ2-3	CSQTRGARLSDTQYF	TGCAGTCAGACACGGGGGGCCAGACTTTCGGATACGCAGTATTTT
many	-	TRBV18	TRBJ1-2	CASSPTGQTFYGYTF	TGTGCCAGCTCACCTACGGGACAAACCTTCTATGGCTACACCTTC
many	TRBD2	TRBV6-5	TRBJ2-5	CASSYSVSGRGPETQYF	TGTGCCAGCAGTTACTCGGTCAGCGGGAGGGGACCAGAGACCCAGTACTTC
many	-	TRBV7-9	TRBJ2-7	CASSLVPGAHSYEQYF	TGTGCCAGCAGCTTAGTTCCCGGGGCCCACTCCTACGAGCAGTACTTC
-	-	TRBV19	TRBJ2-5	CASSVLSQETQYF	TGTGCCAGTAGTGTCTTATCCCAAGAGACCCAGTACTTC
-	-	TRBV25-1	TRBJ2-1	CASSPHNFGGEQFF	TGTGCCAGCAGTCCACATAACTTCGGCGGTGAGCAGTTCTTC
-	TRBD1	TRBV11-2	TRBJ2-1	CASSFFPGQGFNEQFF	TGTGCCAGCAGCTTTTTCCCGGGACAGGGTTTCAATGAGCAGTTCTTC
once	-	TRBV20-1	TRBJ2-1	CSAKTGHSSYNEQFF	TGCAGTGCTAAGACGGGTCATAGCTCCTACAATGAGCAGTTCTTC
many	-	TRBV20-1	TRBJ1-1	CSARSMGQGGTEAFF	TGCAGTGCTAGATCAATGGGGCAGGGCGGGACTGAAGCTTTCTTT
many	-	TRBV2	TRBJ1-1	CASIKGGKNTEAFF	TGTGCCAGCATAAAGGGGGGTAAGAACACTGAAGCTTTCTTT
-	-	TRBV5-1	TRBJ1-2	CASSLEQGSYYGYTF	TGCGCCAGCAGCTTGGAGCAGGGCTCCTACTATGGCTACACCTTC
many	-	TRBV12-3/TRBV12-4	TRBJ2-5	CASSFRGGGETQYF	TGTGCCAGCAGTTTCAGAGGGGGGGGGGAGACCCAGTACTTC
many	-	TRBV10-3	TRBJ1-1	CAIKRSLNTEAFF	TGTGCCATCAAGAGGTCCTTGAACACTGAAGCTTTCTTT
few	TRBD2	TRBV7-8	TRBJ2-5	CASTPGTSGTETQYF	TGTGCCAGCACCCCCGGGACTAGCGGGACCGAGACCCAGTACTTC
-	TRBD2	TRBV3-1	TRBJ2-3	CASSRAGESTDTQYF	TGTGCCAGCAGCCGGGCGGGGGAGAGCACAGATACGCAGTATTTT
many	TRBD1	TRBV12-3/TRBV12-4	TRBJ1-5	CASRRTGGRNQPQHF	TGTGCCAGCAGACGGACAGGGGGCAGGAATCAGCCCCAGCATTTT
many	-	TRBV12-3/TRBV12-4	TRBJ2-4	CASSFQGPAKNIQYF	TGTGCCAGCAGTTTTCAGGGTCCGGCCAAAAACATTCAGTACTTC
many	-	TRBV7-6	TRBJ1-1	CASSRAGNMNTEAFF	TGTGCCAGCAGCCGCGCAGGGAATATGAACACTGAAGCTTTCTTT
few	TRBD2	TRBV4-3	TRBJ2-7	CASSQDSGGGSFEQYF	TGCGCCAGCAGCCAAGATTCGGGGGGGGGTTCCTTCGAGCAGTACTTC
-	-	TRBV4-3	TRBJ1-1	CASSQYGMNTEAFF	TGCGCCAGCAGCCAATACGGCATGAACACTGAAGCTTTCTTT
many	TRBD1	TRBV2	TRBJ1-5	CASVEGQYSNQPQHF	TGTGCCAGCGTGGAGGGACAGTATAGCAATCAGCCCCAGCATTTT
many	-	TRBV11-2	TRBJ1-2	CASSFDSLGGYTF	TGTGCCAGCAGCTTCGACAGCTTAGGAGGCTACACCTTC